This paragraph reports one TCR beta chain. Its specificity is unknown. The method was immunoSEQ multiplex PCR; TCRdb's version includes in-frame clones alone and lacks a portion of them. Here the sample spans 150,000 to 200,000 clones, around 90% being singletons. There are 12 residues in the CDR3. Germline loops: CDR1 SGHTA, CDR2 FQGNSA. V lost 5 bases and J lost 6, with 11 bases in between. These data belong to a study of T cell responses to AZD1222 COVID-19 vaccine. Some second doses came at about 4 weeks and others at about 12 weeks; these were pooled. Study findings and constraints: Repertoires were obtained solely post-peak T cell response. The study found Spike-specific TCR breadth and depth rose after two AZD1222 doses.

Material: peripheral blood, obtained 28 days after the second AZD1222 dose. The source is an adult who received the AZD1222 COVID-19 vaccine. The chain employs TRBV7-2 and TRBJ2-7, with a possible D match to TRBD1 (6 bases). Written as DNA, the CDR3 is TGTGCCAGCAGCAGCACAGGGCGCGAGCAGTACTTC. It specifies CASSSTGREQYF.